The 27 T cell receptor beta chains reported below all come from one sample, sequenced in a study of blood T cell repertoires in COVID-19 (dated by TCRdb to 2020 to 2021). Libraries were made using the immunoSEQ multiplex PCR assay. TCRdb limited this immuneACCESS table to in-frame rearrangements with V and J called. A share of clones is missing; checked studies link under half to unresolved V genes, and the rest is unexplained. The sample table shows some 120,000 clones, and over 75% are seen once. The ten largest clones capture about 6.2% of the sample. Sequenced: peripheral blood. The receptors here all came from a man older than 75 with active or convalescent COVID-19.

V and J are TRBV6-2 or TRBV6-3 and TRBJ2-4, with D perhaps matching TRBD2 (6 bases). Germline V gene data show CDR1 as MNHEY and CDR2 as SVGEGT. With 1 base removed from V and 0 bases from J, the gap between germline ends came to 10 bases. The CDR3 is 16 residues long. The CDR3 DNA reads TGTGCCAGCAGTTACTACGGGGGAGTAGCCAAAAACATTCAGTACTTC. Its translation: CASSYYGGVAKNIQYF.

This chain links TRBV28 with TRBJ1-2, with D tentatively TRBD1 (5 bases). The CDR3 spans 15 residues. Germline CDR1 is MDHEN and CDR2 is SYDVKM. The V end lost 6 bases, the J end lost 3 bases, and 17 bases lay between the germline ends. The CDR3 DNA is TGTGCCAGCAGCACCGTAGCAGGCAGGGACTATGGCTACACCTTC. This gives the protein CASSTVAGRDYGYTF.

The chain employs TRBV24-1 and TRBJ1-3; no clear D. CDR3 length: 14 residues. Per germline, CDR1 KGHDR and CDR2 SFDVKD. The V end lost 5 bases, the J end lost 0 bases, and 7 bases lay between the germline ends. The CDR3, as DNA: TGTGCCACCAGTGGTACAAGCTCTGGAAACACCATATATTTT. Translation gives CATSGTSSGNTIYF.

The chain couples TRBV28 to TRBJ1-4, with a weak D call TRBD1 (5 bases). The CDR3 spans 13 residues. V shed 5 bases and J shed 4 bases, with 8 bases lying between them. In germline, CDR1 is MDHEN, CDR2 SYDVKM. This CDR3 reads CASSGAINEKLFF. The CDR3 DNA reads TGTGCCAGCAGTGGGGCCATTAATGAAAAACTGTTTTTT.

V gene TRBV3-1 (or the pseudogene TRBV3-2) combines with J gene TRBJ2-3, with 10 bases matching TRBD2. The CDR3 has 17 amino acids. The germline gives CDR1 LGHDT, CDR2 YNNKEL (reference sequence). V was pared by 0 bases and J by 3 bases, with 6 bases of the junction left unmatched. The CDR3 region has the DNA TGTGCCAGCAGCCAAGAGAGGCTAGCGGGAGTGACAGATACGCAGTATTTT. It specifies CASSQERLAGVTDTQYF.

The chain is built from TRBV24-1 and TRBJ1-5; 8 positions match TRBD1. The CDR3 is made up of 17 amino acids. V gave up 2 bases and J gave up 3 bases; unmatched junction bases: 8. CDR1 is KGHDR, CDR2 SFDVKD, per germline. Here the CDR3 reads CATSDSTGAFYNQPQHF. DNA of the CDR3: TGTGCCACCAGTGATTCGACAGGGGCCTTTTACAATCAGCCCCAGCATTTT.

This clone was detected only once. The chain uses TRBV11-2 and TRBJ2-5, with unresolved D. Trimming pared 5 bases from V and 4 bases from J, leaving 11 bases between. The germline V gene has CDR1 SGHAT and CDR2 FQNNGV. The CDR3 totals 13 residues. As DNA, the CDR3 is TGTGCCAGCAGCGGCCTTTCGGGAGAGACCCAGTACTTC. It translates to CASSGLSGETQYF.

This clone is a singleton in its sample. This chain connects TRBV7-9 to TRBJ2-7; 9 nucleotides agree with TRBD2. The CDR3 has 16 amino acids. Germline assignment: CDR1 SEHNR and CDR2 FQNEAQ (reference sequence). V shed 5 bases, J shed 3 bases, and the junction held 11 bases outside the gene matches. In nucleotides, the CDR3 is TGTGCCAGCAGCCGATCCTCTAGCGGGACTTTCTACGAGCAGTACTTC. This translates into CASSRSSSGTFYEQYF.

The CDR3 region has the DNA TGTGCCAGCAGTTACCTCGGGACAGGGGGCCTCGAGACCCAGTACTTC. It translates to CASSYLGTGGLETQYF. V is TRBV6-2 or TRBV6-3 and J is TRBJ2-5; TRBD1 matches 12 bases. CDR1 MNHEY and CDR2 SVGEGT come from the germline V gene. J gave up 5 bases and V 2 bases, and 6 bases lay outside the gene matches. The CDR3 sequence is 16 residues long.

The V and J genes are TRBV28 and TRBJ2-7, with TRBD1 matching over 7 bases. Germline V gene lookup returns CDR1 MDHEN and CDR2 SYDVKM. The CDR3 is 14 amino acids. The ends lost 4 bases at V and 7 bases at J; junction bases unmatched: 10. CDR3 bases: TGTGCCAGCAGTTCTGGACAGGCGCGCACAGAGCAGTACTTC. Amino acid sequence: CASSSGQARTEQYF. Together with reference TRBV28 and TRBJ2-7, the CDR3 gives the full variable domain: DVKVTQSSRYLVKRTGEKVFLECVQDMDHENMFWYRQDPGLGLRLIYFSYDVKMKEKGDIPEGYSVSREKKERFSLILESASTNQTSMYLCASSSGQARTEQYFGPGTRLTVT.

The chain recombines TRBV7-2 with TRBJ2-5, with D possibly being TRBD1 (6 bases). Trimming pared 6 bases from V and 0 bases from J, leaving 20 bases between. The germline gives CDR1 SGHTA, CDR2 FQGNSA. The CDR3 loop spans 17 amino acids. The DNA for the CDR3 is TGTGCCAGCAGTCCCCCAAACTCCAGGGGCTACCAAGAGACCCAGTACTTC. Protein: CASSPPNSRGYQETQYF.

The J gene is TRBJ2-1, the V gene TRBV24-1; the match to TRBD1 covers 9 bases. The CDR3 is made up of 13 amino acids. V lost 12 bases to trimming and J lost 4 bases; unmatched junction nucleotides: 6. Germline assignment: CDR1 KGHDR and CDR2 SFDVKD. This chain's CDR3 is CAVGTGPYNEQFF. The CDR3 DNA reads as TGTGCCGTAGGGACAGGGCCTTACAATGAGCAGTTCTTC.

The J gene is TRBJ1-1, the V gene TRBV30; 10 nucleotides match TRBD1. The CDR3 length is 10 residues. V was pared by 8 bases and J by 8 bases, with 2 bases of the junction left unmatched. Germline CDR1 reads GTSNPN; CDR2 reads SVGIG (reference sequence). CDR3 in DNA: TGTGCCGGGGGACAGGGGGAAGCTTTCTTT. Amino acid sequence: CAGGQGEAFF.

V usage is TRBV3-1 (or the pseudogene TRBV3-2) and J usage is TRBJ2-4; no firm D call. The CDR3 has 15 residues. Trimming shortened V by 1 base and J by 0 bases, and 7 bases separated the two germline ends. The germline V gene encodes CDR1 LGHDT and CDR2 YNNKEL (reference sequence). In DNA, the CDR3 is TGTGCCAGCAGCCAAGTCGGTCTAGCCAAAAACATTCAGTACTTC. This sequence encodes CASSQVGLAKNIQYF.

The rearrangement links TRBV5-4 to TRBJ2-1; 7 bases map to TRBD2. Germline V CDR1 and CDR2: SGHNT, YYREEE (reference sequence). There are 15 residues in the CDR3. Losses at the gene ends were 3 bases for V and 0 bases for J; bases not matched to a gene: 3. In DNA form, the CDR3 reads TGTGCCAGCAGCTACGGCGGGAGCTCCTACAATGAGCAGTTCTTC. This gives the protein CASSYGGSSYNEQFF.

The CDR3 reads CAISESGLNTEAFF. The CDR3 DNA sequence: TGTGCCATCAGTGAATCAGGGTTGAACACTGAAGCTTTCTTT. This chain connects TRBV10-3 to TRBJ1-1; tentative D call: TRBD1 (5 bases). CDR3 length equals 14 residues. V was pared by 3 bases and J by 0 bases, with 8 bases between. Looked up from germline, CDR1 is ENHRY and CDR2 is SYGVKD.

The rearrangement joins TRBV6-1 to TRBJ2-6; TRBD1 matches at 12 bases. Unmatched junction bases numbered 6, after V lost 2 bases and J lost 4 bases. Germline CDR1 MNHNS, CDR2 SASEGT. This CDR3 spans 18 amino acids. The chain's CDR3 is CASSEKGQGAGGANVLTF. Here the CDR3 DNA reads TGTGCCAGCAGTGAAAAGGGACAGGGGGCGGGCGGGGCCAACGTCCTGACTTTC.

The rearrangement links TRBV7-7 to TRBJ2-2; D possibly corresponds to TRBD2 (5 bases). Germline-derived CDR1 and CDR2 are SSHAT and FNYEAQ (reference sequence). The CDR3 totals 16 residues. V lost 5 bases and J 6 bases, leaving 19 bases between the germline ends. CDR3 region: CASSTGVGEGSGELFF. The CDR3 DNA is TGTGCCAGCAGCACCGGGGTGGGAGAAGGATCCGGGGAGCTGTTTTTT.

This clone came up once. The rearrangement links TRBV15 to TRBJ1-4; TRBD1 matches 10 bases. V lost 0 bases and J lost 8; bases outside the gene matches: 6. The germline gives CDR1 LNHNV, CDR2 YYDKDF (reference sequence). The CDR3 consists of 16 residues. The CDR3 coding sequence is TGTGCCACCAGCAGAGAAAGACAGGGGGCGGGAGAAAAACTGTTTTTT. Its translation is CATSRERQGAGEKLFF. Filled out from reference TRBV15 and TRBJ1-4, the complete variable domain reads DAMVIQNPRYQVTQFGKPVTLSCSQTLNHNVMYWYQQKSSQAPKLLFHYYDKDFNNEADTPDNFQSRRPNTSFCFLDIRSPGLGDTAMYLCATSRERQGAGEKLFFGSGTQLSVL.

This clone has just one count. The genes are TRBV6-2 or TRBV6-3 and TRBJ1-5, with D possibly TRBD1 on 5 matching bases. CDR1 MNHEY and CDR2 SVGEGT come from the germline V gene. V was trimmed by 5 bases and J by 7 bases, leaving 12 bases between them. The CDR3 spans 13 residues. CDR3 DNA sequence: TGTGCCAGCAGTCTAACAGGTATGCAGCCCCAGCATTTT. As protein: CASSLTGMQPQHF.

The chain uses TRBV18 and TRBJ1-1, with D tentatively TRBD1 (6 bases). The CDR3 length is 16 residues. Germline V CDR1 and CDR2: KGHSH, LQKENI. The ends were cut back, 3 bases at V and 5 bases at J, with 19 bases in the middle. CDR3 coding DNA: TGTGCCAGCTCACCTAGAGGACAGCGTGTGGTGACTGAAGCTTTCTTT. Translation: CASSPRGQRVVTEAFF.

The chain has TRBV4-1 and TRBJ2-5, with 7 bases aligning to TRBD2. V dropped 4 bases and J dropped 3; count of bases not matched to a gene: 5. Germline assignment: CDR1 MGHRA and CDR2 YSYEKL. The CDR3 spans 14 residues. CDR3 region: CASSRLSGEETQYF. In nucleotides, the CDR3 is TGCGCCAGCAGCCGACTAAGCGGGGAAGAGACCCAGTACTTC.

The rearrangement joins TRBV5-4 to TRBJ2-1; the match to TRBD1 covers 7 bases. The CDR3 runs to 17 residues. Trimming took 0 bases from V and 8 from J; bases not matched to a gene: 14. CDR1 SGHNT and CDR2 YYREEE come from the germline V gene (reference sequence). Here the CDR3 DNA reads TGTGCCAGCAGCTTGGGGCGTCTTCAGGGGGTTACAGATGAGCAGTTCTTC. Translating gives CASSLGRLQGVTDEQFF.

Worth noting for this clone: Different DNA sequences within this sample yield the same CDR3. This chain links TRBV29-1 with TRBJ1-1, with TRBD1 matching 7 bases. V was clipped by 6 bases and J by 0 bases; unmatched bases: 1. CDR3 length: 12 amino acids. Germline CDR1 reads SQVTM; CDR2 reads ANQGSEA. In nucleotides, the CDR3 is TGCAGCGTGGACAGGCTGAACACTGAAGCTTTCTTT. The encoded protein is CSVDRLNTEAFF.

In this sample, this clone turned up a few times. The chain carries TRBV2 and TRBJ2-1, with D perhaps matching TRBD2 (6 bases). The CDR3 covers 15 residues. Germline CDR1 reads SNHLY; CDR2 reads FYNNEI. Trimming shortened V by 9 bases and J by 6 bases, and 21 bases separated the two germline ends. The CDR3 region is CASSVGTSGRNEQFF. The CDR3 DNA sequence: TGTGCCAGTAGCGTTGGGACTTCCGGTCGCAATGAGCAGTTCTTC.

This CDR3 reads CASSLSTYRVAEAFF. DNA of the CDR3: TGTGCCAGCAGTTTATCGACCTACAGGGTCGCTGAAGCTTTCTTT. The gene calls are TRBV27 and TRBJ1-1; D possibly corresponds to TRBD1 (6 bases). Trimming cost V 0 bases and J 6 bases, with 14 bases left between them. The CDR3 loop spans 15 amino acids. The germline CDR1 and CDR2 sequences are MNHEY and SMNVEV (reference sequence).

This clone occurred a few times. The chain combines TRBV3-1 (or the pseudogene TRBV3-2) with TRBJ1-5; D is undetermined. CDR1 is LGHDT, CDR2 YNNKEL, per germline (reference sequence). The CDR3 totals 14 residues. Trimming shortened V by 4 bases and J by 3 bases, and 10 bases separated the two germline ends. CDR3 loop: CASSLGGLNQPQHF. The CDR3 DNA reads as TGTGCCAGCAGCCTCGGCGGGCTCAATCAGCCCCAGCATTTT.